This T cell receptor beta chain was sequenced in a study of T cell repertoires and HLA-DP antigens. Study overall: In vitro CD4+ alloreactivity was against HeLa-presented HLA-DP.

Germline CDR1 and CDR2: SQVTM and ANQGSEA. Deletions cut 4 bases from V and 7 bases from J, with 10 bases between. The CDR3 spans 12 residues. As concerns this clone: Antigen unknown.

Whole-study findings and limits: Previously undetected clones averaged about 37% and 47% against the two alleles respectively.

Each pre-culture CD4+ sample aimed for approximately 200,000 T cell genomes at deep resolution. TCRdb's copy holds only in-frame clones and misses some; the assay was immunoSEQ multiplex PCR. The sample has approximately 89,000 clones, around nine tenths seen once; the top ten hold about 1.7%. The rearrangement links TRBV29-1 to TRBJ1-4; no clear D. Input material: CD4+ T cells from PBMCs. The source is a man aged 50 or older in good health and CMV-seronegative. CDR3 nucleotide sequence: TGCAGCGTTGTTGATGGGCGTGAAAAACTGTTTTTT. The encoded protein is CSVVDGREKLFF.